In its sample, the clone carrying this T cell receptor (beta chain) was seen many times. What it binds is not known. Pregnant or lactating patients were excluded, as were those with uncontrolled infection or other autoimmune disease. Each 10 ml fresh peripheral blood draw supplied the PBMCs. TCR beta CDR3 region amplification was performed from RNA transcripts. Researchers ran a first-round RT-PCR on the TCR CDR3 using the HTBI primer set. Via MiXCR, TCRdb re-called the multiplex PCR reads, giving one row per CDR3 protein. The sample lists about 560,000 distinct CDR3 sequences, roughly 14% occurring once. This specimen comes from a study of T cells in Graves' hyperthyroidism and ophthalmopathy. The overall study: Peripheral blood was collected at initial diagnosis, before any treatment. General study points: Stable hyperthyroidism was separated from ophthalmopathy by a model based on 13 V-J features.

What was sequenced was blood. This clonotype was obtained from a woman under 40 with Graves' hyperthyroidism.

CDR3 in amino acids: CASSHLRTGNGYTF. The DNA for the CDR3 is TGCGCCAGCAGCCACTTAAGGACCGGGAATGGCTACACCTTC. J is TRBJ1-2 and V is TRBV4-1; no reliable D call. This CDR3 comprises 14 residues. Germline V gene sequence: CDR1 MGHRA, CDR2 YSYEKL. Trimming pared 3 bases from V and 6 bases from J, leaving 14 bases between.